Described below is a single TCR beta chain sequence and its context. The data belong to a study of blood T cell repertoires in COVID-19. In the study overall: Material from acute and convalescent COVID-19 was sourced from the United States, Italy and Spain.

Germline CDR1 reads MNHNY; CDR2 reads SVGAGI (reference sequence). V dropped 10 bases and J dropped 7 bases, with 17 bases sitting between them. The length of the CDR3 is 13 residues. The method was immunoSEQ multiplex PCR; TCRdb's version includes in-frame clones alone and lacks a portion of them. Here the sample spans about 190,000 clones, 82% being singletons. Sequencing was carried out using peripheral blood. The clonotype comes from a woman in her sixties with COVID-19, enrolled during active disease. This sequence joins TRBV6-6 and TRBJ1-5, with no clear D. CDR3 coding DNA: TGTGCCACCGAGGCGGGGTTGAGGCAGCCCCAGCATTTT. Translated: CATEAGLRQPQHF.